This T cell receptor beta chain was obtained from a study of blood T cells in healthy people across ages. V lost 6 bases, J lost 2 bases, and 14 bases lay in between. Germline lookup yields CDR1 MNHEY and CDR2 SMNVEV (reference sequence). The CDR3 is made up of 15 amino acids. Using a J-beta primer mix together with a sample-barcoded 5' primer, a second PCR was run for about 6 to 11 cycles. TCRdb independently ran MiXCR on the 5' RACE reads; one entry per CDR3 protein. The sample has some 760,000 distinct CDR3 sequences; about 25% are singletons. The same sample was also studied in work on T cells of mothers and their children.

The TCR originated in a boy younger than 18 in good health. The chain links TRBV27 to TRBJ2-1; D possibly matches TRBD1 or TRBD2 (6 bases each). Sequenced: blood. The CDR3 region has the DNA TGTGCCAGCAGACCCGGGGGCACCACCTACAATGAGCAGTTCTTC. The encoded protein is CASRPGGTTYNEQFF.